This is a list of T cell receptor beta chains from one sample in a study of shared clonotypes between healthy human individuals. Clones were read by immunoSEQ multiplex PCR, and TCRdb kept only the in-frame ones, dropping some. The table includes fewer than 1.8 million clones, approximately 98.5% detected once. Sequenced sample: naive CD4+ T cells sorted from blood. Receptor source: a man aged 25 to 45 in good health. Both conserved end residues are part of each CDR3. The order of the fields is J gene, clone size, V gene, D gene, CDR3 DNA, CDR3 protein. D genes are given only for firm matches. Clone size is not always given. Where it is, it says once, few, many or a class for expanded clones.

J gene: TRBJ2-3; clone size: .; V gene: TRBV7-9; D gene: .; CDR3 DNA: TGTGCCAGCAGCTTATTGGGGGCGGATACGCAGTATTTT; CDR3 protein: CASSLLGADTQYF
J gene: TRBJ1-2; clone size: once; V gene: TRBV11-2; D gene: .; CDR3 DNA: TGTGCCAGCAGCAGCGGGCTCCTCTATGGCTACACCTTC; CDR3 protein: CASSSGLLYGYTF
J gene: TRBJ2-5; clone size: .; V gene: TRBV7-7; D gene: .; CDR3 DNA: TGTGCTAGCAGCTTAGTTCTAGGCCAAGAGACCCAGTACTTC; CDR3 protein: CASSLVLGQETQYF
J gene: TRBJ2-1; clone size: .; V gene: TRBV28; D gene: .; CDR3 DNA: TGTGCCAGCAGCGCTGGGGGGATAGCGTACAATGAGCAGTTCTTC; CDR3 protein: CASSAGGIAYNEQFF
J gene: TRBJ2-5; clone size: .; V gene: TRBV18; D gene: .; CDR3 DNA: TGTGCCAGCTCACCTAAAGGAGAGACCCAGTACTTC; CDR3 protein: CASSPKGETQYF
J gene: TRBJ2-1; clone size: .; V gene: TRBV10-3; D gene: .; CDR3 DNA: TGTGCCATCAGCCCGAGGGGTGATGAGCAGTTCTTC; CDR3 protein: CAISPRGDEQFF
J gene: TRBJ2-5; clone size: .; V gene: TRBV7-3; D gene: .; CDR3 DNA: TGTGCCAGCAGCTTAAACGGCCCAGGGGAGACCCAGTACTTC; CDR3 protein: CASSLNGPGETQYF
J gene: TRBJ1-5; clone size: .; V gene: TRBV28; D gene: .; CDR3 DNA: TGTGCCAGCAGTTTAACTTTTTCGGGGAGACAGCCCCAGCATTTT; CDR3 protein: CASSLTFSGRQPQHF
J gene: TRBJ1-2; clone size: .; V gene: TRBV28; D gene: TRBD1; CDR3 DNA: TGTGCCACTTTCGAACAGGGGGTTAACTATGGCTACACCTTC; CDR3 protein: CATFEQGVNYGYTF
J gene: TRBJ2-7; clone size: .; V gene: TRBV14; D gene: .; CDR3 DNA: TGTGCCAGCAGCCAAGATGGACTTTACTACGAGCAGTACTTC; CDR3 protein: CASSQDGLYYEQYF
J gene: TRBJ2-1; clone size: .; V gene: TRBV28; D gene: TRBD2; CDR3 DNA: TGTGCCAGCAGTCTACCGGGACTAGCGGGCCATGAGCAGTTCTTC; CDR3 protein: CASSLPGLAGHEQFF
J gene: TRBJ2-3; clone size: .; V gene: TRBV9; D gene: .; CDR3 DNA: TGTGCCAGCAGCGTGGGTCCGTCAGGCAGCTACAGCACAGATACGCAGTATTTT; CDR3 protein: CASSVGPSGSYSTDTQYF
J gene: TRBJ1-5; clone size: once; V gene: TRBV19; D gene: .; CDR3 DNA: TGTGCCAGTAGTATCGCAGGGTCCCAGCCCCAGCATTTT; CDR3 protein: CASSIAGSQPQHF
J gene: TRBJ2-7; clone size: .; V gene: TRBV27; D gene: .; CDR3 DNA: TGTGCCAGCAGTTGGACCCGACCCTTAGACTCCTACGAGCAGTACTTC; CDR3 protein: CASSWTRPLDSYEQYF
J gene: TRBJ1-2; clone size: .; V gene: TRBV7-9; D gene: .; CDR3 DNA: TGTGCCAGCTCTCCCCCGGGGAGCGGCTACACCTTC; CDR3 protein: CASSPPGSGYTF
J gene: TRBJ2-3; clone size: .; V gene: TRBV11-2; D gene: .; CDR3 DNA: TGTGCCAGCAGCTTAGGTCCACTCGAGAGGAGAACAGATACGCAGTATTTT; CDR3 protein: CASSLGPLERRTDTQYF
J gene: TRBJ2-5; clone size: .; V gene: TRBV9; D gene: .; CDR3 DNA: TGTGCCAGCAGCGTAGGGGGATTTCAAGAGACCCAGTACTTC; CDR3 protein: CASSVGGFQETQYF
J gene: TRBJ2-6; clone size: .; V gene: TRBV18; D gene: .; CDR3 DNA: TGTGCCAGCTCACCACGTGGAGGGTTCTCTGGGGCCAACGTCCTGACTTTC; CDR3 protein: CASSPRGGFSGANVLTF
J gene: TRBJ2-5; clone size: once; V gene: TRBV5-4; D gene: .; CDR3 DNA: TGTGCCAGCAGCTTGGCCACTCGGGACTCCGGGGAGACCCAGTACTTC; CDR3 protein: CASSLATRDSGETQYF
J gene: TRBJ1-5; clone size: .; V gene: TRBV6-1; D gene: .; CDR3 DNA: TGTGCCAGCAGTGAAACTGTGGTTCAGCCCCAGCATTTT; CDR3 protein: CASSETVVQPQHF
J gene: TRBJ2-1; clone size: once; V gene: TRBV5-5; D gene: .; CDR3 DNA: TGTGCCAGCAGCTGGAGTCGGTTTAGGCGGGACTCCTACAATGAGCAGTTCTTC; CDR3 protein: CASSWSRFRRDSYNEQFF
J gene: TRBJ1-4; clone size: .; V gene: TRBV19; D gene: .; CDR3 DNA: TGTGCCAGTAGTATCAGGAGGGGATCCGCAACTAATGAAAAACTGTTTTTT; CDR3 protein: CASSIRRGSATNEKLFF
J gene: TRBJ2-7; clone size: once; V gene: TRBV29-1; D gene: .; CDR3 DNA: TGCAGCGTTGTGTGGGACCGGTCGTACGAGCAGTACTTC; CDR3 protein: CSVVWDRSYEQYF
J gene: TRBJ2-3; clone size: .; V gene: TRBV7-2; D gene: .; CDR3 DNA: TGTGCCAGCAGCTCCCCCGGGCTAGTCCTGCAGTATTTT; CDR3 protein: CASSSPGLVLQYF
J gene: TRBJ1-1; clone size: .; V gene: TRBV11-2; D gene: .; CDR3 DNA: TGTGCCAGCAACCCGGGACACCTCATGAACACTGAAGCTTTCTTT; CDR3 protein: CASNPGHLMNTEAFF
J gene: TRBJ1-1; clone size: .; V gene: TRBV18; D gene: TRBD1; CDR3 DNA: TGTGCCAGCTCACCTAGTCAGGGGGACACTGAAGCTTTCTTT; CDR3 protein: CASSPSQGDTEAFF
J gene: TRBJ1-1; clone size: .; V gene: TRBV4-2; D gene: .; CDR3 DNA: TGTGCCAGCAGCCAAGGTGCGGGGAAAGCTTTCTTT; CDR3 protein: CASSQGAGKAFF
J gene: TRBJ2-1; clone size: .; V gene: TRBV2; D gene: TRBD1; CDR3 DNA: TGTGCCAGCAGTGGGGAAAGGGGGCGTGAGCAGTTCTTC; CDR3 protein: CASSGERGREQFF
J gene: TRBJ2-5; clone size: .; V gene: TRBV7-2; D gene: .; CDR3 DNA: TGTGCCAGCAGCTCGAATTGGATCGCCGGCAAGACCCAGTACTTC; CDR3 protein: CASSSNWIAGKTQYF
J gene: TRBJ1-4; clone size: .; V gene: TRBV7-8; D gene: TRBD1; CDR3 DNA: TGTGCCAGCAGCGCGGGGACAGTCACTAATGAAAAACTGTTTTTT; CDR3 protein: CASSAGTVTNEKLFF
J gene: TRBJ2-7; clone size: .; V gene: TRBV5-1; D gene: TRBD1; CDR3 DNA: TGCGCCAGCAGCGCCGGGACAGGGGTTTTGAAGCAGTACTTC; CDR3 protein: CASSAGTGVLKQYF
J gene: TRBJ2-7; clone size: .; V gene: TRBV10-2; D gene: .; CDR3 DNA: TGCGCCAGCAGTGTAGGGGGGAATAATCCGTACTTC; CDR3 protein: CASSVGGNNPYF
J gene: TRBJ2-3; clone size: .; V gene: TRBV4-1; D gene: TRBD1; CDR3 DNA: TGCGCCAGCAGCCAAATCGGGACAGCAAACACAGATACGCAGTATTTT; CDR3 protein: CASSQIGTANTDTQYF
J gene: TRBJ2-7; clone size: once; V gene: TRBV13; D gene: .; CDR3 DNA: TGTGCCAGCAGTCTTAGGCTATATCCTTACGAGCAGTACTTC; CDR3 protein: CASSLRLYPYEQYF
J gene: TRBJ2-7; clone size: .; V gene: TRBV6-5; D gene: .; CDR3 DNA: TGTGCCAGCAGTCTCAGGTTGGATGGTTACGAGCAGTACTTC; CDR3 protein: CASSLRLDGYEQYF